This T cell receptor (beta chain) was captured by sequencing in a study of cytomegalovirus exposure and HLA in healthy donors. The germline V and J ends were trimmed by 3 bases and 0 bases, with 24 bases remaining between them. The CDR3 covers 19 residues. CDR1 is SGHNT, CDR2 YYREEE, per germline (reference sequence). With respect to this clone: Its antigen is unidentified.

Study-level results: The study put 150 or so TCR beta chains on its list as cytomegalovirus-associated. In a later analysis, TCR association rates varied by HLA locus: DRB1 most, HLA-C fewest. A later analysis appeared to link common viral pathogens to several of the most significant clusters.

PCR involved 60 Vbeta and 13 Jbeta primers. TCRdb's copy holds only in-frame clones and misses some; the assay was immunoSEQ multiplex PCR. The sample consists of about 160,000 clones, about 82% of them appearing once. This receptor was obtained from a woman in her twenties or thirties in good health and CMV-seropositive. V is TRBV5-4 and J is TRBJ1-1; tentatively, D is TRBD1 (5 bases). The specimen sequenced was PBMCs. The CDR3 is CASSWYNTRQFHMNTEAFF. CDR3 nucleotides: TGTGCCAGCAGCTGGTATAACACCAGACAGTTCCACATGAACACTGAAGCTTTCTTT.